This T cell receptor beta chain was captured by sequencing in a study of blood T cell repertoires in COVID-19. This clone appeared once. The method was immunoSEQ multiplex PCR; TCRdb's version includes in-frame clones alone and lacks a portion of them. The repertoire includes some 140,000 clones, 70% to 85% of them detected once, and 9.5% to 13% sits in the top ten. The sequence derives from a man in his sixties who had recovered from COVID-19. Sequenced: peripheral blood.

This CDR3 reads CATAQDSNQPQHF. CDR3 DNA sequence: TGTGCCACCGCACAAGATAGCAATCAGCCCCAGCATTTT. The chain combines TRBV6-5 with TRBJ1-5, with D unclear. V dropped 10 bases and J dropped 0 bases, with 10 bases sitting between them. The CDR3 contains 13 residues. Per the germline V gene, CDR1 is MNHEY and CDR2 is SVGAGI.